This passage covers 22 T cell receptor beta chains from one sample sequenced in a study of blood T cell repertoires in COVID-19 (dated by TCRdb to about 2020). Library generation was performed with the immunoSEQ multiplex PCR assay. The clones in this table, taken by TCRdb from immuneACCESS, are in-frame only. Not every clone is retained; where verified, under half of the shortfall comes from an unresolved V gene, and the cause of the rest is unknown. Here the sample has some 150,000 clones; approximately 80% occur a single time. The ten largest clones add up to roughly 2.2% of the sample. Sample: peripheral blood. The receptors originated from a man in his 70s with acute or convalescent COVID-19.

The chain couples TRBV19 to TRBJ1-5; D is uncertain. CDR1 is LNHDA, CDR2 SQIVND, per germline (reference sequence). V dropped 6 bases and J dropped 7 bases, with 16 bases sitting between them. The CDR3 has 14 residues. The DNA for the CDR3 is TGTGCCAGTAGCCCTGCGGGGAAGGAGCAGCCCCAGCATTTT. Protein product: CASSPAGKEQPQHF.

The chain recombines TRBV19 with TRBJ1-5; no clear D. V lost 0 bases and J 10 bases, leaving 7 bases between the germline ends. CDR1 and CDR2 (germline): LNHDA, SQIVND (reference sequence). The CDR3 is 12 amino acids. The CDR3 region is CASSIDRGPQHF. The DNA of the CDR3 is TGTGCCAGTAGTATAGACCGGGGTCCCCAGCATTTT.

The V call is TRBV10-3, the J call TRBJ1-1, with D possibly TRBD1 on 6 matching bases. This CDR3 contains 14 residues. V was clipped by 8 bases and J by 4 bases, with 17 bases between them. From germline, CDR1 is ENHRY and CDR2 SYGVKD. Written as DNA, the CDR3 is TGTGCCATCGGGGGCTCCCAGGGCGGCACTGAAGCTTTCTTT. Protein sequence: CAIGGSQGGTEAFF.

The V call is TRBV20-1, the J call TRBJ2-3, with D unclear. This CDR3 contains 11 residues. V lost 2 bases, J lost 8 bases, and 8 bases lay in between. In germline, CDR1 is DFQATT, CDR2 SNEGSKA (reference sequence). This CDR3 reads CSARWAGTQYF. The CDR3 region has the DNA TGCAGTGCTAGATGGGCTGGTACGCAGTATTTT.

The chain uses TRBV6-5 and TRBJ1-3; perhaps TRBD1 as D (6 bases). CDR1 and CDR2 (germline): MNHEY, SVGAGI. V lost 6 bases and J lost 8, with 14 bases in between. The CDR3 is 13 residues long. The CDR3 loop reads CASSLQGGDTIYF. CDR3 in DNA: TGTGCCAGCAGCCTACAGGGAGGGGACACCATATATTTT.

The rearrangement uses TRBV7-9 and TRBJ1-4; unclear D gene. CDR3 length equals 13 residues. Germline V gene data show CDR1 as SEHNR and CDR2 as FQNEAQ (reference sequence). The V end was cut by 3 bases, the J end by 8 bases, with 10 bases between. The CDR3 region has the DNA TGTGCCAGCAGCTTGGGCGTCGGCGAAAAACTGTTTTTT. It specifies CASSLGVGEKLFF.

This chain joins TRBV28 and TRBJ2-7; 8 bases are a match to TRBD2. V lost 2 bases, J lost 9 bases, and 12 bases stayed unmatched. This CDR3 has 15 residues. Germline V lookup: CDR1 MDHEN, CDR2 SYDVKM. The DNA of the CDR3 is TGTGCCAGCAGTTTAAGGGGACTAGGGGAAGTGAGGCAGTACTTC. The encoded protein is CASSLRGLGEVRQYF.

The chain carries TRBV12-3 or TRBV12-4 and TRBJ1-5; maybe TRBD1 (5 bases). The CDR3 totals 13 residues. The V and J ends lost 7 bases and 6 bases respectively, with 13 bases between them. In DNA, the CDR3 is TGTGCCAGCACCCTGGGGGGGGTTCAGCCCCAGCATTTT. Translation gives CASTLGGVQPQHF.

The chain combines TRBV5-1 with TRBJ2-3, with a possible D match to TRBD2 (6 bases). Germline loops: CDR1 SGHRS, CDR2 YFSETQ. The CDR3 spans 17 residues. Trimming shortened V by 0 bases and J by 2 bases, and 16 bases separated the two germline ends. The CDR3 loop reads CASSLGWDFRNTDTQYF. CDR3 nucleotides: TGCGCCAGCAGCTTGGGCTGGGACTTCCGTAACACAGATACGCAGTATTTT.

The chain is built from TRBV7-3 and TRBJ2-7; 9 bases are shared with TRBD1. Germline loops: CDR1 SGHTA, CDR2 FQGTGA. The CDR3 has 15 amino acids. Trimming removed 1 base from V and 7 bases from J; junction bases left unmatched: 8. In DNA, the CDR3 is TGTGCCAGCAGCTTAAGAGGGGACAGGGAGGCGGAGCAGTACTTC. Its protein product is CASSLRGDREAEQYF. Based on the CDR3 plus reference TRBV7-3 and TRBJ2-7, the full variable domain is GAGVSQTPSNKVTEKGKYVELRCDPISGHTALYWYRQSLGQGPEFLIYFQGTGAADDSGLPNDRFFAVRPEGSVSTLKIQRTERGDSAVYLCASSLRGDREAEQYFGPGTRLTVT.

This chain links TRBV7-8 with TRBJ1-2; 7 nucleotides agree with TRBD1. Germline-derived CDR1 and CDR2 are SGHVS and FQNEAQ. The CDR3 runs to 17 residues. Trimming took 5 bases from V and 3 from J; bases not matched to a gene: 15. Here the CDR3 DNA reads TGTGCCAGCAGCCGCTCGAGAAGACAGGGATGGGACTATGGCTACACCTTC. This encodes CASSRSRRQGWDYGYTF.

CDR3 in amino acids: CASRQGISGELFF. CDR3 nucleotides: TGTGCCAGCAGACAGGGGATCTCCGGGGAGCTGTTTTTT. The chain couples TRBV10-3 to TRBJ2-2; 8 bases are a match to TRBD1. CDR1 ENHRY and CDR2 SYGVKD come from the germline V gene. The CDR3 is made up of 13 amino acids. Trimming cost V 10 bases and J 6 bases; bases outside gene matches: 7.

This sequence joins TRBV5-1 and TRBJ1-1; 8 bases map to TRBD1. J gave up 1 base and V 2 bases, and 4 bases lay outside the gene matches. CDR3 length: 15 residues. Germline V lookup: CDR1 SGHRS, CDR2 YFSETQ. The CDR3, as DNA: TGCGCCAGCAGCTTTTCGACAGGGGAGAACACTGAAGCTTTCTTT. Amino acids: CASSFSTGENTEAFF.

The gene calls are TRBV5-1 and TRBJ2-5; TRBD1 aligns across 8 bases. This CDR3 is built from 13 residues. J was trimmed by 3 bases and V by 5 bases; bases with no gene match: 3. From germline, CDR1 is SGHRS and CDR2 YFSETQ. CDR3 loop: CASRLDREETQYF. In nucleotides, the CDR3 is TGCGCCAGCAGACTGGACAGGGAAGAGACCCAGTACTTC.

The V and J genes are TRBV6-5 and TRBJ2-2; the match to TRBD1 covers 8 bases. The CDR3 length is 14 residues. J lost 5 bases, V lost 7 bases, and 6 bases had no gene match. CDR1 MNHEY and CDR2 SVGAGI come from the germline V gene. Written as DNA, the CDR3 is TGTGCCAGCACTTGGGACAGGCAAACCGGGGAGCTGTTTTTT. This sequence encodes CASTWDRQTGELFF.

The genes are TRBV7-2 and TRBJ1-5; tentative D call: TRBD1 (5 bases). Between the trimmed V and J ends, which lost 3 bases and 7 bases, there was a span of 7 bases. Per the germline V gene, CDR1 is SGHTA and CDR2 is FQGNSA. CDR3 length: 12 residues. CDR3 residues: CASSFGGQPQHF. CDR3 bases: TGTGCCAGCAGCTTCGGGGGACAGCCCCAGCATTTT.

The chain employs TRBV5-6 and TRBJ1-1, with TRBD1 matching 7 bases. Germline CDR1 reads SGHDT; CDR2 reads YYEEEE. This CDR3 is built from 16 residues. V trimming: 4 bases; J trimming: 0 bases; junction bases outside the gene matches: 9. The CDR3 coding sequence is TGTGCCAGCAGCCGGGACAGAGAAGTCATGAACACTGAAGCTTTCTTT. Its protein is CASSRDREVMNTEAFF.

The V and J genes are TRBV3-1 (or the pseudogene TRBV3-2) and TRBJ2-1, with 9 bases that match TRBD1. Unmatched junction bases numbered 4, after V lost 8 bases and J lost 2 bases. This CDR3 has 14 residues. Germline CDR1 reads LGHDT; CDR2 reads YNNKEL (reference sequence). CDR3 coding DNA: TGTGCCAGCGTAGGACAGGGGCCCTACAATGAGCAGTTCTTC. This translates into CASVGQGPYNEQFF.

This sequence joins TRBV19 and TRBJ2-2, with 9 bases lining up with TRBD1. From germline, CDR1 is LNHDA and CDR2 SQIVND (reference sequence). V was pared by 5 bases and J by 6 bases, with 16 bases of the junction left unmatched. The CDR3 is 18 residues long. CDR3 loop: CASSLGQGSGRRSGELFF. The CDR3 bases are TGTGCCAGTAGTCTCGGACAGGGGAGTGGGAGAAGATCCGGGGAGCTGTTTTTT.

Concerning this clone itself: The sample carries other DNA sequences with the same CDR3. The rearrangement links TRBV19 to TRBJ1-5; a possible D gene is TRBD1 (6 bases). V shed 3 bases and J shed 5 bases, with 11 bases lying between them. The CDR3 runs 14 residues. CDR1 and CDR2 from the germline V gene are LNHDA and SQIVND (reference sequence). The CDR3 DNA reads TGTGCCAGTAGTATTCGGGACACCGATCAGCCCCAGCATTTT. It codes for CASSIRDTDQPQHF.

This clone has a handful of counts. This same CDR3 is encoded by further DNA sequences in the sample. The V call is TRBV7-3, the J call TRBJ2-1, with TRBD1 matching 7 bases. This CDR3 comprises 15 residues. Germline CDR1 SGHTA, CDR2 FQGTGA. J was trimmed by 0 bases and V by 5 bases; bases with no gene match: 4. DNA of the CDR3: TGTGCCAGCAGCCGGGACAGCAACTCCTACAATGAGCAGTTCTTC. As protein: CASSRDSNSYNEQFF.

V is TRBV4-1 and J is TRBJ1-6, with TRBD1 matching over 10 bases. V shed 4 bases and J 7 bases; nucleotides not matched to a gene: 13. The CDR3 is made up of 18 amino acids. Germline V gene data show CDR1 as MGHRA and CDR2 as YSYEKL. CDR3: CASSRQGKGQGLNSPLHF. The CDR3 DNA is TGCGCCAGCAGCCGACAAGGAAAGGGACAGGGGTTGAATTCACCCCTCCACTTT.